This passage covers 2 T cell receptor beta chains from one sample sequenced in a study of blood T cell repertoires in COVID-19. The protocol was immunoSEQ multiplex PCR, while the TCRdb copy is restricted to in-frame clones and leaves out a portion. This sample has about 150,000 clones; about four fifths occur once, and the top ten carry approximately 16%. Specimen: peripheral blood. The receptors here all came from a human donor with acute or convalescent COVID-19. The donor label of this sample is uncertain.

The chain joins TRBV11-3 to TRBJ2-3; TRBD1 might be the D (5 bases). The V end was cut by 3 bases, the J end by 2 bases, with 9 bases between. Germline CDR1 SGHNT, CDR2 YENEEA. This CDR3 is 14 amino acids long. In DNA, the CDR3 is TGTGCCAGCAGCTTCTACAGGACCACAGATACGCAGTATTTT. This encodes CASSFYRTTDTQYF.

This chain joins TRBV11-2 and TRBJ2-2; weak D call: TRBD2 (5 bases). The CDR3 covers 15 residues. V lost 3 bases and J lost 2, with 10 bases in between. Germline-derived CDR1 and CDR2 are SGHAT and FQNNGV. The CDR3 is CASSFGLINTGELFF. CDR3 in DNA: TGTGCCAGCAGCTTCGGACTGATAAACACCGGGGAGCTGTTTTTT.